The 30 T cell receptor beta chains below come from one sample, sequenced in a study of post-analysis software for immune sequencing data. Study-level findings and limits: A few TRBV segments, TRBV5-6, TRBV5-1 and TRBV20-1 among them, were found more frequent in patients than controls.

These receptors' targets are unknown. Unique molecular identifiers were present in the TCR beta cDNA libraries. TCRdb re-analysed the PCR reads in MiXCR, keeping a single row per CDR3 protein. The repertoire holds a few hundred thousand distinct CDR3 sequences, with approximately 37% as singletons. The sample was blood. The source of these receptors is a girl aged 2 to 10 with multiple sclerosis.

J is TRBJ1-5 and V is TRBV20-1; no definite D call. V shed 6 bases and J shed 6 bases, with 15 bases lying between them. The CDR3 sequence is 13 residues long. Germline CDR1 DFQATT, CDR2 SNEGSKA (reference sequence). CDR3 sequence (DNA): TGCAGTGCGAGAAAAAGGGATCGTCAGCCCCAGCATTTT. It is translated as CSARKRDRQPQHF.

CDR3 protein: CASSQAARGHTF. CDR3 in DNA: TGTGCCAGCAGCCAAGCGGCTAGAGGCCACACCTTC. The chain links TRBV3-1 to TRBJ1-2; no reliable D call. The germline V gene encodes CDR1 LGHDT and CDR2 YNNKEL (reference sequence). Trimming removed 1 base from V and 12 bases from J, with 12 bases in between. The length of the CDR3 is 12 residues.

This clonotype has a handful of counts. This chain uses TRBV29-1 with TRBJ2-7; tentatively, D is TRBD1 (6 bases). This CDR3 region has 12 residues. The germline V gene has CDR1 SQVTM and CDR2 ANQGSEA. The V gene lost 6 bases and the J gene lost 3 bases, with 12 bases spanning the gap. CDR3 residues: CSVRQANYEQYF. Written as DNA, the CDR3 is TGCAGCGTCCGACAGGCCAACTACGAGCAGTACTTC.

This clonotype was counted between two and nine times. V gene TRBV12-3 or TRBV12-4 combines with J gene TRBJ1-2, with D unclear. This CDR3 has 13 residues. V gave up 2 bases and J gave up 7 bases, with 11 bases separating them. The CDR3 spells CASSLRTDGGYTF. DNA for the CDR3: TGTGCCAGCAGTTTACGAACCGACGGTGGCTACACCTTC.

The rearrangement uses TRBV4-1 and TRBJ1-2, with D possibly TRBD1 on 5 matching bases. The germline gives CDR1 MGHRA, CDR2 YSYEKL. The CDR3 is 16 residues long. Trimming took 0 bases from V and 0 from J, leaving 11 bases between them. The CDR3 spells CASSQEGQVSNYGYTF. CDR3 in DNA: TGCGCCAGCAGCCAAGAGGGGCAGGTTTCTAACTATGGCTACACCTTC.

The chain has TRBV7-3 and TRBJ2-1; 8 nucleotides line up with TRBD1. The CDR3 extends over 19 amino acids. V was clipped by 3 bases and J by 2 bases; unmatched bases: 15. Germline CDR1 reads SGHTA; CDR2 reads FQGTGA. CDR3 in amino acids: CASSFLLRGQGNPYNEQFF. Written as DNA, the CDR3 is TGTGCCAGCAGCTTTTTACTACGAGGACAGGGAAACCCCTACAATGAGCAGTTCTTC.

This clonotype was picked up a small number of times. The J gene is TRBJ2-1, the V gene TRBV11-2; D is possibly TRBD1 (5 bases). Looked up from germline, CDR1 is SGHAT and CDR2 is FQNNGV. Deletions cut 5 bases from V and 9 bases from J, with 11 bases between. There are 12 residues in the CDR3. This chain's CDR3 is CASSLTVSEQFF. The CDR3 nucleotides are TGTGCCAGCAGCCTGACAGTGTCTGAGCAGTTCTTC.

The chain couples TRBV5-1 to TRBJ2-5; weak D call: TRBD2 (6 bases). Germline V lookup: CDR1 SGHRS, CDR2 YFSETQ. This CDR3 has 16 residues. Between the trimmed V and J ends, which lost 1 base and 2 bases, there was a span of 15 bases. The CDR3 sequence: CASSLRAGRNQETQYF. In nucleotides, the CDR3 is TGCGCCAGCAGCTTGCGGGCGGGGAGAAATCAAGAGACCCAGTACTTC. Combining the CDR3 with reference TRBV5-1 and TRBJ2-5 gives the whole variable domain KAGVTQTPRYLIKTRGQQVTLSCSPISGHRSVSWYQQTPGQGLQFLFEYFSETQRNKGNFPGRFSGRQFSNSRSEMNVSTLELGDSALYLCASSLRAGRNQETQYFGPGTRLLVL.

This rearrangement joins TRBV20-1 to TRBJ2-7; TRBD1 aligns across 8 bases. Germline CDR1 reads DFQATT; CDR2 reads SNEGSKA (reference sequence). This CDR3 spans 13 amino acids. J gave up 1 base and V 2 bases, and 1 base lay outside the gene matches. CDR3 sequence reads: CSARTGGSYEQYF. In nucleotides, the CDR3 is TGCAGTGCTAGAACAGGGGGTTCCTACGAGCAGTACTTC.

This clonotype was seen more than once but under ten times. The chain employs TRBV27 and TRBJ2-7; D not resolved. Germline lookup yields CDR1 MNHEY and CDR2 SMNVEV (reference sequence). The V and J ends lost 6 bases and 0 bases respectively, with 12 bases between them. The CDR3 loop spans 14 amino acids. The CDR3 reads CASRFSGSSYEQYF. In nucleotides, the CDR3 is TGTGCCAGCAGATTTAGTGGCAGCTCCTACGAGCAGTACTTC.

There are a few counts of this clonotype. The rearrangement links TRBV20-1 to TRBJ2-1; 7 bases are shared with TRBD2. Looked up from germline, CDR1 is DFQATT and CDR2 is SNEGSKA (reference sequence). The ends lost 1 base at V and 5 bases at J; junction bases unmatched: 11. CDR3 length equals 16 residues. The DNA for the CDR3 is TGCAGTGCTAGAGCCCTAGCGGTCTACTCACACAATGAGCAGTTCTTC. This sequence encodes CSARALAVYSHNEQFF.

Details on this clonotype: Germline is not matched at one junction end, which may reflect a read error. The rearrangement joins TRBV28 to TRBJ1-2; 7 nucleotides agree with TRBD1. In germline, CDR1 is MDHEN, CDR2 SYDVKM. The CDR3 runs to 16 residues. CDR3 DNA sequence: TGTACCAGCAGTATCCCGCCTGCGGACAGGCCTGTGGGCTACACCTTC. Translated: CTSSIPPADRPVGYTF.

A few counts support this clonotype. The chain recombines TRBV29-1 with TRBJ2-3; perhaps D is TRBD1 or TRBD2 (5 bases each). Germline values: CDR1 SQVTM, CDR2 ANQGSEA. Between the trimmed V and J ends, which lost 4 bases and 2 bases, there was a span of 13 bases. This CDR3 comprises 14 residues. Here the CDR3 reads CSVGGQGPTDTQYF. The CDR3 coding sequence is TGCAGCGTTGGAGGGCAGGGACCCACAGATACGCAGTATTTT.

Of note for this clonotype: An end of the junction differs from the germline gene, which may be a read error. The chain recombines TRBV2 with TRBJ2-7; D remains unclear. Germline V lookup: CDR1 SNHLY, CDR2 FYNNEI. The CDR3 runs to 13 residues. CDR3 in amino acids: CASGFGSAYEQDF. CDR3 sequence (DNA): TGTGCCAGCGGTTTTGGGTCAGCCTACGAGCAGGACTTC.

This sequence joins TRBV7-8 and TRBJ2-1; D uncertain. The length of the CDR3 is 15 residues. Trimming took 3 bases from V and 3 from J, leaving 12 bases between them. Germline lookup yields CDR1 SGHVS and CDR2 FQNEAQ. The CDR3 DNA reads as TGTGCCAGCAGCTTGGCCCGGACCCGCTACAATGAGCAGTTCTTC. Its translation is CASSLARTRYNEQFF.

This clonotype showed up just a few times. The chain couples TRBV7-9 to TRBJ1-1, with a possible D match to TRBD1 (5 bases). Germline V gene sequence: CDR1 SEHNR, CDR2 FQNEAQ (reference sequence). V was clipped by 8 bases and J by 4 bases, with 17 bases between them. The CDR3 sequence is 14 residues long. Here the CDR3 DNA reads TGTGCCAGCGGTCAGCAGGGAGGCTTCACTGAAGCTTTCTTT. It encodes CASGQQGGFTEAFF. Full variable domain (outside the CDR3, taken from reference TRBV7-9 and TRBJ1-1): DTGVSQNPRHKITKRGQNVTFRCDPISEHNRLYWYRQTLGQGPEFLTYFQNEAQLEKSRLLSDRFSAERPKGSFSTLEIQRTEQGDSAMYLCASGQQGGFTEAFFGQGTRLTVV.

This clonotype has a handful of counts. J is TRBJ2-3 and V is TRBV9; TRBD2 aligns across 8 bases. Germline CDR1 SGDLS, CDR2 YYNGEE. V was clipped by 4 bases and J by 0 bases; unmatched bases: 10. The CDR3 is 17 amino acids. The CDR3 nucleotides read TGTGCCAGCAGCTCCCAACCGGGACTAGAGAGCACAGATACGCAGTATTTT. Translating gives CASSSQPGLESTDTQYF. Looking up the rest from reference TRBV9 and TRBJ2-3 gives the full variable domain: DSGVTQTPKHLITATGQRVTLRCSPRSGDLSVYWYQQSLDQGLQFLIQYYNGEERAKGNILERFSAQQFPDLHSELNLSSLELGDSALYFCASSSQPGLESTDTQYFGPGTRLTVL.

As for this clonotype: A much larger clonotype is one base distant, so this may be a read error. DNA of the CDR3: TGCGCCAGCAGCTGGGATGGCGGGGAAGATACGCAGTATTTT. Translation gives CASSWDGGEDTQYF. The chain links TRBV5-1 to TRBJ2-3; maybe TRBD2 (6 bases). The V end was cut by 3 bases, the J end by 5 bases, with 13 bases between. The CDR3 spans 14 residues. Germline V gene data show CDR1 as SGHRS and CDR2 as YFSETQ.

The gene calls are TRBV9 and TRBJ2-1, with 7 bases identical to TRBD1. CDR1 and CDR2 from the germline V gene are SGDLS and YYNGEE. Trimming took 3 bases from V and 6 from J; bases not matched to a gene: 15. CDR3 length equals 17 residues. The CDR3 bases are TGTGCCAGCAGCGCCGATATTGGGACAGCAGACTCCAATGAGCAGTTCTTC. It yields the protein CASSADIGTADSNEQFF.

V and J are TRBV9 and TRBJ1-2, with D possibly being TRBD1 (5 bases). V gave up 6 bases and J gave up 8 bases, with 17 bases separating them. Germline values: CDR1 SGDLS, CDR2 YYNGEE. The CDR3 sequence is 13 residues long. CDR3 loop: CASTRRTHGGYTF. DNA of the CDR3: TGTGCCAGCACCCGTAGGACACATGGGGGCTACACCTTC.

The CDR3 nucleotides are TGCGCCAGCAGCTTCCACTTCCCCCGGGACAGAGAGTATGGCTACACCTTC. This sequence encodes CASSFHFPRDREYGYTF. The chain couples TRBV5-1 to TRBJ1-2; TRBD1 matches 7 bases. The CDR3 length is 17 residues. Germline CDR1 SGHRS, CDR2 YFSETQ. Trimming took 2 bases from V and 5 from J; bases not matched to a gene: 15.

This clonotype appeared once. The CDR3 reads CASSPRTTGTDTQYF. The CDR3 DNA follows: TGTGCCAGCAGTCCTAGGACTACGGGTACAGATACGCAGTATTTT. The V gene is TRBV11-2, the J gene TRBJ2-3; maybe TRBD2 (6 bases). Per germline, CDR1 SGHAT and CDR2 FQNNGV. The CDR3 totals 15 residues. V was trimmed by 6 bases and J by 3 bases, leaving 16 bases between them.

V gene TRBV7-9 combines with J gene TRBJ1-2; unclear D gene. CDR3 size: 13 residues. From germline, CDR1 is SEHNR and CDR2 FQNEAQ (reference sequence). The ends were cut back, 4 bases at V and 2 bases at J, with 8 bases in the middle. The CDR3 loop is CASSSEPNYGYTF. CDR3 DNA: TGTGCCAGCAGCTCAGAACCCAACTATGGCTACACCTTC. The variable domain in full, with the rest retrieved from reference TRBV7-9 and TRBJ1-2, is DTGVSQNPRHKITKRGQNVTFRCDPISEHNRLYWYRQTLGQGPEFLTYFQNEAQLEKSRLLSDRFSAERPKGSFSTLEIQRTEQGDSAMYLCASSSEPNYGYTFGSGTRLTVV.

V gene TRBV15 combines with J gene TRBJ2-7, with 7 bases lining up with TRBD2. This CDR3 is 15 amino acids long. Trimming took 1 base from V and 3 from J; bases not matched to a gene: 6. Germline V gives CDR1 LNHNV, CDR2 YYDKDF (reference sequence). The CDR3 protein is CATSRAGRTDYEQYF. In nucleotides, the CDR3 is TGTGCCACCAGCAGAGCCGGGAGGACGGACTACGAGCAGTACTTC.

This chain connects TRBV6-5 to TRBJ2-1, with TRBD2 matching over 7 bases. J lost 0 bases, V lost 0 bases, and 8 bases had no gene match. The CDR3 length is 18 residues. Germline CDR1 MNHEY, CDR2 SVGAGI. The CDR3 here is CASSYSTSPDSSYNEQFF. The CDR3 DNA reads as TGTGCCAGCAGTTACTCGACTAGCCCGGATAGCTCCTACAATGAGCAGTTCTTC.

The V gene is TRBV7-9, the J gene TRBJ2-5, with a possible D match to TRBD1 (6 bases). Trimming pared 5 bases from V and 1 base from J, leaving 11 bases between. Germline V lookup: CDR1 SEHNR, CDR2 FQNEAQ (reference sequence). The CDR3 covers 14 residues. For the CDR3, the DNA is TGTGCCAGCAGCACCACAGGGCCCCAAGAGACCCAGTACTTC. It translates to CASSTTGPQETQYF.

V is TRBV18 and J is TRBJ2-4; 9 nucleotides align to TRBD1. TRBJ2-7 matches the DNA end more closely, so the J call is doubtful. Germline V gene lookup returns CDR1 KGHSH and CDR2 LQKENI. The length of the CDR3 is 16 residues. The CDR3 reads CASSPIRDRVPYEQYF. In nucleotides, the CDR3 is TGTGCCAGCTCACCTATCCGGGACAGGGTACCCTACGAGCAGTACTTC.

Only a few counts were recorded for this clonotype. The CDR3 DNA reads TGTGCCATCTCCCCTAGCGGAATATACGAGCAGTACTTC. Translation: CAISPSGIYEQYF. The rearrangement uses TRBV10-3 and TRBJ2-7; TRBD2 matches 7 bases. The CDR3 loop spans 13 amino acids. Trimming cost V 8 bases and J 4 bases; bases outside gene matches: 8. Germline lookup yields CDR1 ENHRY and CDR2 SYGVKD.

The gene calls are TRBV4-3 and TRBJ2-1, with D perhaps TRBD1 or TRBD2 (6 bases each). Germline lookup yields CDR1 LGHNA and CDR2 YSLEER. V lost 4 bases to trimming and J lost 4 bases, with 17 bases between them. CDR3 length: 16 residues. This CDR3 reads CASSRRGTGSYNEQFF. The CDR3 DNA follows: TGCGCCAGCAGCCGGAGGGGGACTGGATCTTACAATGAGCAGTTCTTC.

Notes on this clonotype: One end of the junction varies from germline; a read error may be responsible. This chain's CDR3 is CSARDWGGETRYF. The CDR3 DNA is TGCAGTGCTAGAGATTGGGGGGGAGAGACCCGGTACTTC. V gene TRBV20-1 combines with J gene TRBJ2-5, with TRBD2 matching 7 bases. Germline V lookup: CDR1 DFQATT, CDR2 SNEGSKA (reference sequence). There are 13 residues in the CDR3.